The 19 T cell receptor beta chains presented below share a single source sample, sequenced in a study of blood T cell repertoires in COVID-19 (dated by TCRdb to about 2020). The library was built by means of the immunoSEQ multiplex PCR assay. The clones in this table, taken by TCRdb from immuneACCESS, are in-frame only. Not every clone is retained; where verified, under half of the shortfall comes from an unresolved V gene, and the cause of the rest is unknown. Across this sample there are about 120,000 clones, with around 86% seen only once. The ten most abundant clones make up roughly 10% of the sample. Material: peripheral blood. All receptors come from a man aged 80 or over with acute or convalescent COVID-19.

The rearrangement joins TRBV5-4 to TRBJ2-1; D perhaps matches TRBD1 (6 bases). V was clipped by 4 bases and J by 6 bases, with 20 bases between them. Germline loops: CDR1 SGHNT, CDR2 YYREEE (reference sequence). The CDR3 sequence is 16 residues long. DNA of the CDR3: TGTGCCAGCAGCGTACGAAACACAGGGATTTCCAATGAGCAGTTCTTC. It encodes CASSVRNTGISNEQFF.

V is TRBV5-1 and J is TRBJ2-5; no clear D. The CDR3 sequence is 14 residues long. V was cut by 0 bases and J by 1 base, with 7 bases left in between. The germline V gene encodes CDR1 SGHRS and CDR2 YFSETQ. The CDR3 sequence: CASSLGRVQETQYF. The CDR3 nucleotides read TGCGCCAGCAGCTTGGGACGGGTCCAAGAGACCCAGTACTTC. Full variable domain (outside the CDR3, taken from reference TRBV5-1 and TRBJ2-5): KAGVTQTPRYLIKTRGQQVTLSCSPISGHRSVSWYQQTPGQGLQFLFEYFSETQRNKGNFPGRFSGRQFSNSRSEMNVSTLELGDSALYLCASSLGRVQETQYFGPGTRLLVL.

The rearrangement joins TRBV5-1 to TRBJ1-6, with D maybe TRBD1 (5 bases). The germline V and J ends were trimmed by 4 bases and 3 bases, with 14 bases remaining between them. Germline lookup yields CDR1 SGHRS and CDR2 YFSETQ. CDR3 length: 16 residues. Written as DNA, the CDR3 is TGCGCCAGCAGCGGAGGGGACGGAAACTATAATTCACCCCTCCACTTT. Translation gives CASSGGDGNYNSPLHF.

This chain links TRBV28 with TRBJ1-4; the match to TRBD1 covers 7 bases. V lost 5 bases and J lost 7; bases outside the gene matches: 7. The germline gives CDR1 MDHEN, CDR2 SYDVKM. The length of the CDR3 is 14 residues. CDR3 DNA sequence: TGTGCCAGCAGTGAAAGGGGGCCCGGTGAAAAACTGTTTTTT. Its protein product is CASSERGPGEKLFF.

The chain links TRBV7-9 to TRBJ1-2; D call uncertain. In germline, CDR1 is SEHNR, CDR2 FQNEAQ (reference sequence). The CDR3 is 12 amino acids. Trimming cost V 1 base and J 7 bases, with 7 bases left between them. CDR3 sequence: CASSLESRGYTF. CDR3 bases: TGTGCCAGCAGCTTAGAAAGCCGTGGCTACACCTTC. The whole variable domain, filled in from reference TRBV7-9 and TRBJ1-2, reads DTGVSQNPRHKITKRGQNVTFRCDPISEHNRLYWYRQTLGQGPEFLTYFQNEAQLEKSRLLSDRFSAERPKGSFSTLEIQRTEQGDSAMYLCASSLESRGYTFGSGTRLTVV.

The chain couples TRBV24-1 to TRBJ1-1, with 8 bases lining up with TRBD1. This CDR3 region has 13 residues. With V trimmed by 5 bases and J by 8 bases, 6 bases remained unmatched. Per germline, CDR1 KGHDR and CDR2 SFDVKD. The DNA for the CDR3 is TGTGCCACCAGTGTCAAGACAGGGGAAGAAGCTTTCTTT. Translating gives CATSVKTGEEAFF.

The chain has TRBV6-5 and TRBJ2-2; unclear D gene. Trimming took off 9 bases at V and 4 bases at J, with 12 bases between the two ends. The length of the CDR3 is 13 residues. CDR1 is MNHEY, CDR2 SVGAGI, per germline. The CDR3 DNA is TGTGCCAGTGACCTCCTAGGCACCGGGGAGCTGTTTTTT. It is translated as CASDLLGTGELFF.

The sample holds a few counts of this clone. The rearrangement uses TRBV5-4 and TRBJ2-2; 8 bases agree with TRBD1. Unmatched junction bases numbered 6, after V lost 1 base and J lost 1 base. The CDR3 totals 17 residues. Germline values: CDR1 SGHNT, CDR2 YYREEE (reference sequence). CDR3 nucleotides: TGTGCCAGCAGCTTGCCGACCGGGACAGGGAACACCGGGGAGCTGTTTTTT. This gives the protein CASSLPTGTGNTGELFF.

As DNA, the CDR3 is TGCGCCAGTACTGCTCTAAGGGGAGGGACAGATACGCAGTATTTT. This encodes CASTALRGGTDTQYF. The chain carries TRBV5-1 and TRBJ2-3, with 7 bases that match TRBD2. The V gene's germline CDR1 is SGHRS and CDR2 YFSETQ. The J segment lost 3 bases and the V segment lost 8 bases, leaving 12 bases of the junction unmatched. This CDR3 has 15 amino acids.

This sequence joins TRBV7-6 and TRBJ1-3; 8 nucleotides match TRBD1. The CDR3 covers 19 residues. CDR1 and CDR2 (germline): SGHVS, FNYEAQ. V was pared by 5 bases and J by 1 base, with 16 bases of the junction left unmatched. CDR3: CASSLRTGTFSWSGNTIYF. DNA for the CDR3: TGTGCCAGCAGCCTGAGGACAGGGACTTTCTCTTGGTCTGGAAACACCATATATTTT.

V gene TRBV24-1 combines with J gene TRBJ2-5; TRBD1 matches at 8 bases. This CDR3 is 13 amino acids long. CDR1 and CDR2 from the germline V gene are KGHDR and SFDVKD. With 5 bases clipped from V and 4 bases from J, the junction kept 2 bases outside the gene matches. The CDR3 sequence: CATSGDRGETQYF. The CDR3 DNA is TGTGCCACCAGTGGAGACAGGGGAGAGACCCAGTACTTC.

The gene calls are TRBV5-1 and TRBJ2-1; 8 positions agree with TRBD1. Germline V gene lookup returns CDR1 SGHRS and CDR2 YFSETQ. With V trimmed by 3 bases and J by 0 bases, 2 bases remained unmatched. The CDR3 is 15 amino acids. The CDR3 here is CASSYTGGSYNEQFF. Here the CDR3 DNA reads TGCGCCAGCAGCTACACAGGGGGCTCCTACAATGAGCAGTTCTTC.

The chain links TRBV7-2 to TRBJ2-7; D is uncertain. From germline, CDR1 is SGHTA and CDR2 FQGNSA. Trimming removed 0 bases at V and 4 bases at J, with 10 bases between. The CDR3 has 14 residues. The DNA of the CDR3 is TGTGCCAGCAGCTTAGCGATCGGTATGTACGAGCAGTACTTC. Translated: CASSLAIGMYEQYF.

This clone was observed a few times. The CDR3 DNA reads as TGTGCCACCAGCCCGGCCGGGGTGGGCACTGAAAAACTGTTTTTT. This translates into CATSPAGVGTEKLFF. The chain links TRBV15 to TRBJ1-4; D unresolved. V was pared by 5 bases and J by 7 bases, with 17 bases between. The CDR3 runs to 15 residues. Germline V gene lookup returns CDR1 LNHNV and CDR2 YYDKDF (reference sequence).

The CDR3, as DNA: TGTGCTAGTCGGTCTAGCGGGAGTGGGGCCGGGGAGCTGTTTTTT. Protein sequence: CASRSSGSGAGELFF. The rearrangement joins TRBV12-5 to TRBJ2-2; 10 positions agree with TRBD2. CDR1 and CDR2 (germline): LGHNT, FRNRAP. J lost 6 bases, V lost 8 bases, and 9 bases had no gene match. The CDR3 extends over 15 amino acids.

This rearrangement joins TRBV12-3 or TRBV12-4 to TRBJ1-1, with D unresolved. The CDR3 loop spans 13 amino acids. V lost 2 bases and J lost 2, with 6 bases in between. The CDR3 nucleotides read TGTGCCAGCAGTTTAATTCGTAACACTGAAGCTTTCTTT. This translates into CASSLIRNTEAFF.

This clone was observed a few times. J is TRBJ2-7 and V is TRBV7-9; D call uncertain. Trimming removed 6 bases from V and 0 bases from J, with 6 bases in between. This CDR3 has 12 residues. Germline CDR1 SEHNR, CDR2 FQNEAQ (reference sequence). The CDR3 sequence is CASRRGSYEQYF. CDR3 bases: TGTGCCAGCAGGAGAGGCTCCTACGAGCAGTACTTC.

The rearrangement uses TRBV11-2 and TRBJ1-1, with 7 bases lining up with TRBD1. The V and J ends lost 3 bases and 2 bases, in that order; junction bases with no gene match: 6. The CDR3 is made up of 15 amino acids. Germline CDR1 reads SGHAT; CDR2 reads FQNNGV. Here the CDR3 reads CASSFGDSANTEAFF. The CDR3 nucleotides are TGTGCCAGCAGCTTCGGGGACAGTGCCAACACTGAAGCTTTCTTT.

This clone was counted a few times. The chain joins TRBV10-3 to TRBJ1-3; D unresolved. The CDR3 length is 13 residues. The germline gives CDR1 ENHRY, CDR2 SYGVKD. The V gene lost 8 bases and the J gene lost 8 bases, with 16 bases spanning the gap. This CDR3 reads CAIREVSWDTIYF. The CDR3 DNA reads TGTGCCATCCGGGAGGTTTCGTGGGACACCATATATTTT.